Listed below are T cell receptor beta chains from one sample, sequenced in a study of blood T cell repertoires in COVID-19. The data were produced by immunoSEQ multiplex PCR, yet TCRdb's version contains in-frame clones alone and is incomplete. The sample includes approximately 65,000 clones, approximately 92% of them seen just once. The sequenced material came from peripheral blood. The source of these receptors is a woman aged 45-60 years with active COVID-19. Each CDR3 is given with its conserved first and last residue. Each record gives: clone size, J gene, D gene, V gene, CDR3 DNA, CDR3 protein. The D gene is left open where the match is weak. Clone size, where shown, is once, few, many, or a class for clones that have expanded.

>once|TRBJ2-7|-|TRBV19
TGTGCCAGTAGTATCCGGGGTTTCGACGAGCAGTACTTC
CASSIRGFDEQYF
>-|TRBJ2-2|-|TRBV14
TGTGCCAGCAGCCCGAGGGCCCCGGGGACCGGGGAGCTGTTTTTT
CASSPRAPGTGELFF
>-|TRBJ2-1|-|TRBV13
TGTGCCAGCAGCTTATTTGCGGTATCCTACAATGAGCAGTTCTTC
CASSLFAVSYNEQFF
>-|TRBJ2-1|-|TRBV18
TGTGCCAGCTCACGCGATGCGGGCGGGTCCTACAATGAGCAGTTCTTC
CASSRDAGGSYNEQFF
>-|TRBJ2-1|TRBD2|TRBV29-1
TGCAGCGTTAGACGGGAGGTCTACAATGAGCAGTTCTTC
CSVRREVYNEQFF
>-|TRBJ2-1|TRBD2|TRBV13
TGTGCCAGCAGCTTTTCGGGACTAGCGGAGCTCAATGAGCAGTTCTTC
CASSFSGLAELNEQFF
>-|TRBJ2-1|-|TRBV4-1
TGCGCCAGCAGCCAAGGAGGAGCTTACAATGAGCAGTTCTTC
CASSQGGAYNEQFF
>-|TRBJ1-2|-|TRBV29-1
TGCAGCGTTGAGCGTGCTAGCTATGGCTACACCTTC
CSVERASYGYTF
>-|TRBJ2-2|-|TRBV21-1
TGTGCCAGCAGCAAACAAAGGGGGCTCACCGGGGAGCTGTTTTTT
CASSKQRGLTGELFF
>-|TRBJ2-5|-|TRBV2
TGTGCCAGCATATTCGGAGGCCAAGAGACCCAGTACTTC
CASIFGGQETQYF
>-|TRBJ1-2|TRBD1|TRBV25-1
TGTGCCAGCAGTGAGACAGGGGTCCTTAACTATGGCTACACCTTC
CASSETGVLNYGYTF
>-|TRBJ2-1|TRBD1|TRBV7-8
TGTGCCAGCAGCCGCCGGACAGGGAGCTCCTACAATGAGCAGTTCTTC
CASSRRTGSSYNEQFF
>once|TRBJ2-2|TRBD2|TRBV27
TGTGCCAGCAGTTTCCTAGCGGGAAACACCGGGGAGCTGTTTTTT
CASSFLAGNTGELFF
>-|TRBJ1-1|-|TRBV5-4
TGTGCCAGCAGCTTGTCCGCGACTACCACTGAAGCTTTCTTT
CASSLSATTTEAFF
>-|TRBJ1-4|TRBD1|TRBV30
TGTGCCTGGACTCGACAGGGGGCAACTAATGAAAAACTGTTTTTT
CAWTRQGATNEKLFF
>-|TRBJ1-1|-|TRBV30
TGTGCCTGGAGTTTCGGGGTAGGGAACACTGAAGCTTTCTTT
CAWSFGVGNTEAFF
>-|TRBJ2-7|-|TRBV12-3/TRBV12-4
TGTGCCAGCAGTTTAGAACAGACCTACGAGCAGTACTTC
CASSLEQTYEQYF
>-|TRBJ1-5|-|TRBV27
TGTGCCAGCAGTTTGGCAGTTCATAGCAATCAGCCCCAGCATTTT
CASSLAVHSNQPQHF
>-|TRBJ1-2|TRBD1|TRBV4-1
TGCGCCAGCAGCCAAGAGACAGGGGGAGGCTACACCTTC
CASSQETGGGYTF
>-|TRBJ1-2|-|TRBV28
TGTGCCAGCAGTCTGGACAGTCTCTATGGCTACACCTTC
CASSLDSLYGYTF
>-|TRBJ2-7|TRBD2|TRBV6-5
TGTGCCAGCAGTTACGCGCTCGGGGGGGCCTCCTACGAGCAGTACTTC
CASSYALGGASYEQYF
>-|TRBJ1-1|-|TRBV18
TGTGCCAGCTCACCACCGCTGGGGGGTTCCACTGAAGCTTTCTTT
CASSPPLGGSTEAFF
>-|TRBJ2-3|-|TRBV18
TGTGCCAGCTCAACGGTAACCACAGATACGCAGTATTTT
CASSTVTTDTQYF
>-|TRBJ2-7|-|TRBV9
TGTGCCAGCAGCGTAGGGGGCTTGCCCTCAGACGAGCAGTACTTC
CASSVGGLPSDEQYF
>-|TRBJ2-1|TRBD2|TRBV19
TGTGCCAGTAGACAGGGACTAGCGGAAAACAATGAGCAGTTCTTC
CASRQGLAENNEQFF
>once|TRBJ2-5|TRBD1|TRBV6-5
TGTGCCAGCAGTTACCGGGACAGGGGGCTTCGAAAGACCCAGTACTTC
CASSYRDRGLRKTQYF
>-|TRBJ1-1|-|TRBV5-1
TGCGCCAGCAGCCCCGCCGGGGGGGGACACACTGAAGCTTTCTTT
CASSPAGGGHTEAFF
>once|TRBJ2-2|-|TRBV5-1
TGCGCCAGCAGCGCCGGGACAACGAACACCGGGGAGCTGTTTTTT
CASSAGTTNTGELFF